This T cell receptor beta chain was profiled in a study of T cell repertoires in cytomegalovirus infection (dated by TCRdb to between 2019 and 2020). The study in broad terms: Because public TCR beta signatures pointed to carriage of CMV infection together with the matching HLA type, the HLA type of each donor mattered for the analysis.

What the authors observed across the whole study: The ex vivo response was dominated by HLA-C-restricted CMV-specific TCR beta clonotypes, which also provided the single most frequent clonotype in two of eight donors. In both this cohort and an independent cohort of more than 350 donors, the cumulative frequency of public TCR beta family members distinguished carriers of CMV infection plus the relevant HLA type.

Reads for this sample came from an Illumina HiSeq 1500. TCRdb ran its own pipeline on the public reads, namely fastp trimming at Q25 and MiXCR clone calling, and kept in-frame beta chains. Rows with a matching CDR3 protein are joined into one entry that keeps the most common DNA and genes. The sample has about 310,000 distinct CDR3 sequences on record, 15% to 20% of them singletons. The biggest ten clones account for 12% of the sample. Points on this clonotype: The clone's antigen remains unknown. There are no base qualities to consult, and no much larger clone falls within one base.

The CDR3 sequence holds 15 residues, the cysteine and phenylalanine included. Only the CDR3 DNA is retained, 45 bases long and in frame from the first base. Relative to germline, V is 2 bases shorter and J is 3 bases shorter, with 14 bases between their ends. The germline V gene gives CDR1 as MNHEY and CDR2 as SVGAGI. The receptor comes from a human donor in good health (CMV status not recorded). Some clones in this sample may be carry-over from other donors' samples. The chain is encoded by TRBV6-5 joined to TRBJ2-7; D gene: possibly TRBD1, on 6 matching bases. Sequencing was carried out using PBMCs. The nucleotide sequence is TGTGCCAGCAGTTACGTTGGGACACAGGTCTACGAGCAGTACTTC. Protein translation: CASSYVGTQVYEQYF.